Shown below are 10 T cell receptor beta chains from a single sample sequenced in a study of blood T cell repertoires in COVID-19. The protocol was immunoSEQ multiplex PCR, while the TCRdb copy is restricted to in-frame clones and leaves out a portion. The table shows about 59,000 clones, with 79% occurring only once. The specimen was peripheral blood. These receptors were collected from a man between 60 and 70 years old with acute or convalescent COVID-19.

The V call is TRBV29-1, the J call TRBJ1-2; D may be TRBD1 (5 bases). Trimming removed 6 bases from V and 6 bases from J, with 17 bases in between. Germline V lookup: CDR1 SQVTM, CDR2 ANQGSEA. The CDR3 loop spans 13 amino acids. CDR3 DNA sequence: TGCAGCGTGGGGGGAAGGGAAAAGGATGGCTACACCTTC. It codes for CSVGGREKDGYTF. Complete variable domain (other parts from reference TRBV29-1 and TRBJ1-2): SAVISQKPSRDICQRGTSLTIQCQVDSQVTMMFWYRQQPGQSLTLIATANQGSEATYESGFVIDKFPISRPNLTFSTLTVSNMSPEDSSIYLCSVGGREKDGYTFGSGTRLTVV.

The chain employs TRBV5-1 and TRBJ2-7; D ambiguous. CDR1 is SGHRS, CDR2 YFSETQ, per germline. The CDR3 runs to 14 residues. V was trimmed by 1 base and J by 1 base, leaving 9 bases between them. In nucleotides, the CDR3 is TGCGCCAGCAGCTTGCCCTCTAGTTCCTACGAGCAGTACTTC. This sequence encodes CASSLPSSSYEQYF.

This chain connects TRBV24-1 to TRBJ2-3; 9 bases are shared with TRBD2. Germline V lookup: CDR1 KGHDR, CDR2 SFDVKD. V lost 5 bases, J lost 2 bases, and 4 bases stayed unmatched. The CDR3 is 15 residues long. The CDR3 reads CATSGSGRNTDTQYF. CDR3 in DNA: TGTGCCACCAGTGGAAGCGGGAGGAACACAGATACGCAGTATTTT.

This clone has a single count. The V gene is TRBV9, the J gene TRBJ2-7; maybe TRBD2 (5 bases). The V end lost 5 bases, the J end lost 3 bases, and 9 bases lay between the germline ends. Per the germline V gene, CDR1 is SGDLS and CDR2 is YYNGEE. The CDR3 extends over 12 amino acids. CDR3 region: CASRERLYEQYF. The CDR3 nucleotides read TGTGCCAGCAGGGAGCGGCTCTACGAGCAGTACTTC. Full variable domain (rest looked up from reference TRBV9 and TRBJ2-7): DSGVTQTPKHLITATGQRVTLRCSPRSGDLSVYWYQQSLDQGLQFLIQYYNGEERAKGNILERFSAQQFPDLHSELNLSSLELGDSALYFCASRERLYEQYFGPGTRLTVT.

The chain joins TRBV7-2 to TRBJ1-1; unclear D gene. The CDR3 is made up of 15 amino acids. V was cut by 5 bases and J by 0 bases, with 13 bases left in between. The germline gives CDR1 SGHTA, CDR2 FQGNSA. The CDR3 DNA reads TGTGCCAGCAGCCTCCAAACAGCCATGAACACTGAAGCTTTCTTT. This sequence encodes CASSLQTAMNTEAFF.

V usage is TRBV27 and J usage is TRBJ2-7, with 8 bases lining up with TRBD2. Germline lookup yields CDR1 MNHEY and CDR2 SMNVEV (reference sequence). The CDR3 length is 15 residues. V shed 3 bases, J shed 3 bases, and the junction held 7 bases outside the gene matches. The CDR3 reads CASSFGLAGFYEQYF. The CDR3, as DNA: TGTGCCAGCAGTTTCGGCCTAGCGGGCTTCTACGAGCAGTACTTC.

The V call is TRBV6-5, the J call TRBJ2-7; D is perhaps TRBD1 (5 bases). CDR1 and CDR2 from the germline V gene are MNHEY and SVGAGI. The CDR3 is 11 amino acids. V was trimmed by 4 bases and J by 7 bases, leaving 8 bases between them. Written as DNA, the CDR3 is TGTGCCAGCAGTTTTCCAGGGGAGCAGTACTTC. It yields the protein CASSFPGEQYF.

The rearrangement uses TRBV5-1 and TRBJ2-6; D perhaps matches TRBD1 (6 bases). V dropped 5 bases and J dropped 0 bases, with 15 bases sitting between them. In germline, CDR1 is SGHRS, CDR2 YFSETQ. The CDR3 has 17 residues. The CDR3, as DNA: TGCGCCAGCAGTCGAACAGGGTTTTCCTCTGGGGCCAACGTCCTGACTTTC. Residues: CASSRTGFSSGANVLTF. The full variable domain, with the rest looked up from reference TRBV5-1 and TRBJ2-6, is KAGVTQTPRYLIKTRGQQVTLSCSPISGHRSVSWYQQTPGQGLQFLFEYFSETQRNKGNFPGRFSGRQFSNSRSEMNVSTLELGDSALYLCASSRTGFSSGANVLTFGAGSRLTVL.

This sequence joins TRBV19 and TRBJ1-5; TRBD1 matches 7 bases. CDR1 is LNHDA and CDR2 is SQIVND in the germline V gene (reference sequence). Losses at the gene ends were 4 bases for V and 2 bases for J; bases not matched to a gene: 11. The CDR3 is made up of 17 amino acids. The CDR3 DNA reads TGTGCCAGTAGTAGGGCTACAGGGGCCCTGGGCAATCAGCCCCAGCATTTT. Translated: CASSRATGALGNQPQHF.

This chain joins TRBV27 and TRBJ2-1; 7 bases map to TRBD2. Germline V gene sequence: CDR1 MNHEY, CDR2 SMNVEV (reference sequence). Trimming cost V 0 bases and J 10 bases; bases outside gene matches: 3. This CDR3 spans 13 amino acids. CDR3 DNA: TGTGCCAGCAGTTTATCGGGACTATTCGAGCAGTTCTTC. Encoded protein: CASSLSGLFEQFF.